The T cell receptor (beta chain) under discussion was sequenced for a study of shared clonotypes between healthy human individuals (dated by TCRdb to between 2020 and 2021). Background on the whole study: The cohort included three men and a couple of women between 18 and 49 years of age. To estimate repertoire size and how much clonotype sharing occurs between individuals, the study deeply sequenced the blood TCR repertoires of five or six healthy adults. Per donor, leukapheresis produced somewhere between about 0.85 and 8.9 billion PBMCs. For each donor, three plates each were used for CD4 naive and CD4 memory, two plates were used for CD8 naive, and one plate was used for CD8 memory. Different laboratories and diverse techniques were used to prepare libraries and sequence TCR repertoires, to increase sequencing depth and limit assay-specific biases.

Beyond this particular receptor, the publication reports: Based on pairwise subsampling, the degree of clonotype sharing among donors was expected to be affected by sequencing depth. Naive subsets generally had larger estimated clonotype richness than memory subsets. Rarefaction of sorted-subset datasets indicated incomplete sequencing despite the large sequencing depth. Compared with non-shared clonotypes, clonotypes shared by all four sorted-subset donors had higher generation probabilities. The genetic and exposure-history diversity represented was limited by the small number of donors. Only blood was sampled, and tissue TCR repertoires likely differ from those in blood. About 5% of naive CD4, 3% to 4% of naive CD8, about 2.1% of memory CD4, and over 0.35% of memory CD8 clonotypes were shared across several donors.

The donors were healthy, HIV-negative adults who had no recently reported acute infections or vaccinations. Only Caucasian adults living in Nashville, Tennessee, USA were represented among the donors. CD4+ T cells were enriched through magnetic negative selection, after which naive cells were positively selected on CD45RA and the remaining negative fraction served as the memory subset. Blood was obtained by leukapheresis, after which PBMCs were separated by Ficoll-Histopaque density gradient centrifugation and cryopreserved in liquid nitrogen vapor phase. Analytical flow cytometry was used to check the purity and quantity of each magnetically sorted T cell population. Each sorted fraction had its genomic DNA isolated and then quantified by UV absorbance on a Nanodrop 2000c. This clone was found a few times. The target of this receptor is not known. Base-call qualities are not available, and no considerably larger clone is one nucleotide away.

Using the deep immunoSEQ assay, multiplex PCR amplified TCR CDR3 regions from genomic DNA. Extracted genomic DNA from each cell subset was spread evenly across all wells of several immunoSEQ 96-well plates, with each plate serving as a replicate. Each replicate PCR for sorted subsets received about 220 ng genomic DNA, equal to roughly 29,000 T cell genomes. The purified libraries were quantified using a Qubit 3.0 fluorometer, sized with a Bioanalyzer 2100, and then quantified again using the KAPA Library Quantification kit. Every immunoSEQ 96-well plate was sequenced on a separate single-read 150-cycle Illumina NextSeq 550 flow cell. The study's own analysis went as follows. Because only junctional sequences without quality scores were contained in the immunoSEQ output, filtering matching that applied to full-length reads could not be performed. To assign V/J genes and CDR3, sequences were annotated using PyIR, a Python wrapper for IgBLAST v1.9, with IMGT germline references. Reads were removed for weak V/J assignments (E-value above 1e-6), missing CDR3, stop codons, out-of-frame junctions, or ambiguous translated residues. V3J clonotypes were defined as sequences sharing an identical inferred V gene, J gene, and CDR3 amino acid sequence. To compute the percentage overlap between repertoires, the number of shared unique clonotypes was divided by the size of the smaller repertoire. Richness of each repertoire was evaluated using RTK rarefaction, the Chao1 estimator, and Recon v2.1 estimates of unobserved clonotypes. OLGA was used to compute generation probabilities for all TCRbeta clonotypes that the gDNA method yielded from a few donors. TCRdb holds this immuneACCESS table with in-frame rearrangements only. Some clones are missing; in checked studies, unresolved V genes explain under half, and the rest has no known cause. V and J calls and clone size follow that table, whereas D and trimming were derived from the DNA. This sample lists a few hundred thousand clones; about 69% were detected once. The ten largest clones add up to roughly 10% of the sample.

The CDR3 has 14 amino acids, counting the end cysteine and phenylalanine. CDR3 DNA only is kept here, 42 bases in frame from base 1. The germline V gene (reference sequence) specifies SGHNT as CDR1 and YYREEE as CDR2. Trimming costs V 4 bases and J 7 bases, and their ends lie 15 bases apart. The TCR was taken from a man in his thirties or forties in good health. The source material was memory CD4+ T cells sorted from blood. According to the study, the label for this sample's cell subset or site signals: CD45RA-negative fraction. The rearranged segments are TRBV5-4 and TRBJ2-1, with a tentative D gene TRBD2 over 5 matching bases. The CDR3 is CASSLHGLPNEQFF. In nucleotides, the sequence is TGTGCCAGCAGCCTTCATGGACTCCCTAATGAGCAGTTCTTC.